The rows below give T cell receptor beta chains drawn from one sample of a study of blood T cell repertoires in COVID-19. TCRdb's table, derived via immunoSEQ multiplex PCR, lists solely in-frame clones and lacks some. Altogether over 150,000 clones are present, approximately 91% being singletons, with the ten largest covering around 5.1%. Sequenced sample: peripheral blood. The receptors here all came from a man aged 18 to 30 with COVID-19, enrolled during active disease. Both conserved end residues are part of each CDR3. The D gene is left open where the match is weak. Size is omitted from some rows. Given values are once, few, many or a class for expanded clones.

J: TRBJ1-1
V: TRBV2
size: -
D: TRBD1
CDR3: CASSGDRTMNTEAFF
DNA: TGTGCCAGCAGTGGGGACAGGACAATGAACACTGAAGCTTTCTTT

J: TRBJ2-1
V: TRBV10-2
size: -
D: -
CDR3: CASSETSNYNEQFF
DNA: TGCGCCAGCAGTGAGACTAGTAACTACAATGAGCAGTTCTTC

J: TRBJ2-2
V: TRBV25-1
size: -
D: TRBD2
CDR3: CASSALGGGFNTGELFF
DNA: TGTGCCAGCAGTGCCCTGGGGGGGGGATTCAACACCGGGGAGCTGTTTTTT

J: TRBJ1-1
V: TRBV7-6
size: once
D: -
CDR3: CASSLRDDTEAFF
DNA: TGTGCCAGCAGCTTGCGGGACGACACTGAAGCTTTCTTT

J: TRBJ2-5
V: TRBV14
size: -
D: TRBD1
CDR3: CASSQGYRGWETQYF
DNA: TGTGCCAGCAGCCAAGGATACAGGGGATGGGAGACCCAGTACTTC

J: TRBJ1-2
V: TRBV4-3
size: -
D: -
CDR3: CASSQEPLGASSLGYTF
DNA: TGCGCCAGCAGCCAAGAACCATTAGGGGCCTCGAGCCTCGGCTACACCTTC

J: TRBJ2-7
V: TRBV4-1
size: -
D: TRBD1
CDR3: CASSHPPGQGAYEQYF
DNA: TGCGCCAGCAGCCATCCTCCGGGACAGGGGGCATACGAGCAGTACTTC

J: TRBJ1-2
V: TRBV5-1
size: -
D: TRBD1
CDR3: CASSFSATGGSGDGYTF
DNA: TGCGCCAGCAGCTTTTCGGCTACAGGGGGCAGTGGCGATGGCTACACCTTC

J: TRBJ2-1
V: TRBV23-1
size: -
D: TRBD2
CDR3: CASTHGGDPRSYNEQFF
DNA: TGCGCCAGCACTCACGGGGGGGATCCCCGCTCCTACAATGAGCAGTTCTTC

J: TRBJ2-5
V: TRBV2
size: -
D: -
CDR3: CATDSSQETQYF
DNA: TGTGCCACCGACAGTTCCCAAGAGACCCAGTACTTC

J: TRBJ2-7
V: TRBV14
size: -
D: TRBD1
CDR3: CASSPRGYRGHPYEQYF
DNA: TGTGCCAGCAGCCCAAGGGGATACAGGGGACACCCCTACGAGCAGTACTTC

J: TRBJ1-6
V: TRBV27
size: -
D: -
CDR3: CASSFHTGPLHF
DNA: TGTGCCAGCAGTTTTCACACAGGGCCCCTCCACTTT

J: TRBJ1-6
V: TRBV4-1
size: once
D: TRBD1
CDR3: CASSLVETGVGSPLHF
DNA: TGCGCCAGCAGCCTGGTAGAGACAGGGGTCGGTTCACCCCTCCACTTT

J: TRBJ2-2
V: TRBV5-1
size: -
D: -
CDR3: CASSSQGNTGELFF
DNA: TGCGCCAGCAGTTCACAGGGAAACACCGGGGAGCTGTTTTTT

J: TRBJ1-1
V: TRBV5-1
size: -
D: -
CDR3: CASSFSPGGIGAEAFF
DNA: TGCGCCAGCAGCTTCTCACCTGGGGGGATCGGGGCTGAAGCTTTCTTT

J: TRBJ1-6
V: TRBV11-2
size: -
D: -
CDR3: CASSWGRLRNNSPLHF
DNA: TGTGCCAGCAGCTGGGGGAGGTTGAGAAATAATTCACCCCTCCACTTT

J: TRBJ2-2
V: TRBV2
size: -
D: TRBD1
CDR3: CASSAQTGFTGELFF
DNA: TGTGCCAGCAGTGCTCAGACAGGGTTCACCGGGGAGCTGTTTTTT

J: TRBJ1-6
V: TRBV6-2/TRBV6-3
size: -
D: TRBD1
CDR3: CASSYAQRLQGTPLHF
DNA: TGTGCCAGCAGTTACGCCCAGAGGCTACAGGGGACACCCCTCCACTTT

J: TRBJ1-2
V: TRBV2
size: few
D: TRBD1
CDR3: CASSGGTDPNYGYTF
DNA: TGTGCCAGCAGTGGAGGGACAGACCCTAACTATGGCTACACCTTC

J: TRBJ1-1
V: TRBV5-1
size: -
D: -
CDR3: CASSLTTSMNTEAFF
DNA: TGCGCCAGCAGTTTGACTACCTCTATGAACACTGAAGCTTTCTTT

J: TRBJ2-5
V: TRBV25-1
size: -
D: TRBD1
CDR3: CASSEGTGVRHETQYF
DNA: TGTGCCAGCAGTGAGGGGACAGGGGTACGGCATGAGACCCAGTACTTC

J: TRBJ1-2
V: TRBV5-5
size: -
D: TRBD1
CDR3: CASSLRDRGGYTF
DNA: TGTGCCAGCAGCTTACGGGACAGGGGTGGCTACACCTTC

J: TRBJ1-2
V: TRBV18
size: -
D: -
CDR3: CASSPRGNYGYTF
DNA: TGTGCCAGCTCACCAAGGGGTAACTATGGCTACACCTTC

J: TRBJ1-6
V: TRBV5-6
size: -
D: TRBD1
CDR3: CASSLGQVGANSPLHF
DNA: TGTGCCAGCAGCCTTGGACAGGTCGGTGCTAATTCACCCCTCCACTTT

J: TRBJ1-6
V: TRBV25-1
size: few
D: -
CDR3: CASSEGGYSPLHF
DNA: TGTGCCAGCAGTGAAGGGGGGTATTCACCCCTCCACTTT

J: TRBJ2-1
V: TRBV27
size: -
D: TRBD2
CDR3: CASSLWASGGINEQFF
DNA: TGTGCCAGCAGTTTATGGGCTAGCGGGGGTATAAATGAGCAGTTCTTC

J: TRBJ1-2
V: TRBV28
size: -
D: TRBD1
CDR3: CASSSRIISSDRGRMNYGYTF
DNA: TGTGCCAGCAGTTCCCGAATTATAAGTTCGGACAGGGGACGGATGAACTATGGCTACACCTTC

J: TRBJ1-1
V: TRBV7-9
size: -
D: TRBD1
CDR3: CASSDNTPGQREAFF
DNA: TGTGCCAGCAGCGATAATACGCCGGGACAGCGTGAAGCTTTCTTT

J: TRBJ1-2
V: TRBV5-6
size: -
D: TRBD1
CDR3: CASSFGRGTYGYTF
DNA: TGTGCCAGCAGCTTTGGCAGGGGGACCTATGGCTACACCTTC

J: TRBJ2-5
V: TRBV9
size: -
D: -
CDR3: CASSVGGVEETQYF
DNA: TGTGCCAGCAGCGTAGGGGGGGTTGAGGAGACCCAGTACTTC

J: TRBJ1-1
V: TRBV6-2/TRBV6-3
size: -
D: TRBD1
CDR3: CASSYEGGATEAFF
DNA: TGTGCCAGCAGTTACGAAGGGGGCGCCACTGAAGCTTTCTTT

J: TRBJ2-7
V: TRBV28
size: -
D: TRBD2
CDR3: CASSSGTSGIAYEQYF
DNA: TGTGCCAGCAGTTCCGGGACTAGCGGGATCGCCTACGAGCAGTACTTC

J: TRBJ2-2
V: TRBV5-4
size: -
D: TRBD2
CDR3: CASSWSRGRVGGELFF
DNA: TGTGCCAGCAGCTGGTCTCGCGGGAGGGTTGGCGGGGAGCTGTTTTTT

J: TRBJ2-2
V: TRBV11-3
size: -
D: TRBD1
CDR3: CASSRYTGGSGELFF
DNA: TGTGCCAGCAGCCGATACACAGGGGGATCCGGGGAGCTGTTTTTT

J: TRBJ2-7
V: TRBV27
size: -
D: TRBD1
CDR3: CASMTGSVPYEQYF
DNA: TGTGCCTCAATGACAGGGTCGGTCCCTTACGAGCAGTACTTC

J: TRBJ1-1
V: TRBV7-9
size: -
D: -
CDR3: CASSQALQGLKAFF
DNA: TGTGCCAGCAGCCAGGCTTTACAGGGATTGAAGGCTTTCTTT

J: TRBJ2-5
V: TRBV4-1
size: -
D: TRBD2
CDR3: CASSHGGRGAGLQETQYF
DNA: TGCGCCAGCAGCCATGGAGGGAGGGGAGCGGGTTTACAAGAGACCCAGTACTTC

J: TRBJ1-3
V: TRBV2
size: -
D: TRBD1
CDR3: CASRRQGAGNTIYF
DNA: TGTGCCAGCAGACGGCAGGGGGCTGGAAACACCATATATTTT

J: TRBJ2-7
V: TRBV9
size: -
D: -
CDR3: CASSPQGHRTYEQYF
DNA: TGTGCCAGCAGCCCTCAGGGACACCGAACCTACGAGCAGTACTTC

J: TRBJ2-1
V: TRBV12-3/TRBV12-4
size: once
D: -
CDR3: CASSLTGNEQFF
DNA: TGTGCCAGCAGTCTGACGGGCAATGAGCAGTTCTTC

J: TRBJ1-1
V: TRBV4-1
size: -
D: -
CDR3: CASSQNREGAFF
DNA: TGCGCCAGCAGCCAAAACAGGGAGGGAGCTTTCTTT